This T cell receptor beta chain originates from a study of OX40 agonist ivuxolimab in advanced cancers. In the study overall: The group had a mean age of about 64 years, ranged from about 20 to 80, and was 80% to 90% male.

The repertoire was sequenced with immunoSEQ multiplex PCR; TCRdb's copy has only in-frame clones and lacks some. The sample gives some 45,000 clones, 65% to 85% of which show up once; around 5.1% is in the top ten. Study results and caveats: The average count of expanded clones was higher among CD8+ T cells than among CD4+.

Trimming stripped 2 bases from V and 0 bases from J, with 15 bases between. CDR1 is SGHDN and CDR2 is FVKESK in the germline V gene. The CDR3 consists of 17 residues. As regards this clone: The antigen is unknown.

The rearrangement uses TRBV14 and TRBJ2-3; D remains unclear. The source of this sequence is an adult with an advanced solid tumor such as melanoma, head and neck, liver or kidney cancer. Sequenced here: CD4+ or CD8+ T cells sorted from blood, sampled in a trial of the OX40 agonist ivuxolimab. In DNA, the CDR3 is TGTGCCAGCAGCCAACTTGGGCCATTGTCAAGCACAGATACGCAGTATTTT. It specifies CASSQLGPLSSTDTQYF.